This TCR beta chain came from a study of graft-versus-host responses after intestinal transplantation. Notes on this clone: Its antigen remains unknown.

Repertoires were generated with immunoSEQ multiplex PCR, while TCRdb's copy carries only in-frame clones and drops some. The profile shows roughly 120,000 clones, over 85% of them singletons. Findings of the study overall: Elevated graft-versus-host to host-versus-graft clonal ratios in allografts were recorded for patients with graft-donor T cell macrochimerism. Recipient bone marrow held GvH clones, some seen earlier in ileum or blood.

The source was unstimulated CD8+ T cells sorted from spleen or lymph node cells, collected before intestinal transplant. This receptor was taken from a human donor who received an intestinal transplant.

CDR3 protein: CASSSEGTFQYEQYF. CDR3 in DNA: TGTGCCAGCAGCTCAGAGGGGACTTTCCAATACGAGCAGTACTTC. This chain links TRBV7-8 with TRBJ2-7; weak D call: TRBD2 (6 bases). CDR3 length: 15 amino acids. Trimming shortened V by 4 bases and J by 4 bases, and 17 bases separated the two germline ends. Germline V gives CDR1 SGHVS, CDR2 FQNEAQ.